Shown below are 30 T cell receptor beta chains from a single sample sequenced in a study of blood T cell repertoires in COVID-19. The method was immunoSEQ multiplex PCR; TCRdb's version includes in-frame clones alone and lacks a portion of them. The sample holds roughly 70,000 clones; 84% are singletons and the top ten take 28%. Sequencing input: peripheral blood. The source is a human donor in a cohort sampled during active COVID-19.

This clone was observed a few times. This chain uses TRBV5-1 with TRBJ1-1; D unresolved. The CDR3 extends over 14 amino acids. Trimming pared 3 bases from V and 4 bases from J, leaving 13 bases between. CDR1 SGHRS and CDR2 YFSETQ come from the germline V gene. CDR3 amino acids: CASSSPEGGTEAFF. DNA of the CDR3: TGCGCCAGCAGCTCGCCGGAGGGCGGCACTGAAGCTTTCTTT.

The genes are TRBV12-3 or TRBV12-4 and TRBJ1-1; D is unclear. V was clipped by 3 bases and J by 4 bases, with 6 bases between them. The CDR3 spans 12 residues. The CDR3 DNA follows: TGTGCCAGCAGTTTTCCTCTCACTGAAGCTTTCTTT. The encoded protein is CASSFPLTEAFF.

This clone was seen just once. The chain has TRBV3-1 (or the pseudogene TRBV3-2) and TRBJ2-3, with 16 bases aligning to TRBD2. Germline CDR1 and CDR2: LGHDT and YNNKEL (reference sequence). The CDR3 totals 17 residues. The J segment lost 2 bases and the V segment lost 8 bases, leaving 7 bases of the junction unmatched. In DNA form, the CDR3 reads TGTGCCAGCCGGGGACTAGCGGGGGGGCTCCCCACAGATACGCAGTATTTT. This sequence encodes CASRGLAGGLPTDTQYF.

The V gene is TRBV7-2, the J gene TRBJ1-1, with D possibly being TRBD1 (6 bases). Germline V CDR1 and CDR2: SGHTA, FQGNSA. The V end was cut by 6 bases, the J end by 0 bases, with 14 bases between. This CDR3 has 15 residues. The CDR3 loop reads CASSLWGRLNTEAFF. The CDR3 DNA reads as TGTGCCAGCAGTCTCTGGGGGCGGCTGAACACTGAAGCTTTCTTT.

The rearrangement joins TRBV11-2 to TRBJ2-7; 9 bases are shared with TRBD2. V shed 0 bases, J shed 4 bases, and the junction held 7 bases outside the gene matches. Germline V gene data show CDR1 as SGHAT and CDR2 as FQNNGV. CDR3 length: 16 residues. The CDR3 DNA reads TGTGCCAGCAGCTTAGAGGCGGGCGGGGGGGTTTACGAGCAGTACTTC. It translates to CASSLEAGGGVYEQYF.

The rearrangement links TRBV7-8 to TRBJ1-1, with D uncertain. This CDR3 is built from 12 residues. Trimming shortened V by 1 base and J by 6 bases, and 6 bases separated the two germline ends. In germline, CDR1 is SGHVS, CDR2 FQNEAQ. CDR3 sequence: CASSLDAAEAFF. Here the CDR3 DNA reads TGTGCCAGCAGCTTAGATGCGGCTGAAGCTTTCTTT.

This clone showed up just a few times. The chain uses TRBV27 and TRBJ2-2; 7 bases agree with TRBD2. The CDR3 is made up of 15 amino acids. In germline, CDR1 is MNHEY, CDR2 SMNVEV (reference sequence). V lost 2 bases, J lost 7 bases, and 7 bases stayed unmatched. The CDR3 DNA reads TGTGCCAGCAGTTTAAGCGGGGCGGTTATCGGGGAGCTGTTTTTT. Translated, it gives CASSLSGAVIGELFF.

V and J are TRBV7-6 and TRBJ2-1; 9 nucleotides align to TRBD2. The ends lost 5 bases at V and 5 bases at J; junction bases unmatched: 7. CDR3 length: 15 amino acids. Germline values: CDR1 SGHVS, CDR2 FNYEAQ. Here the CDR3 DNA reads TGTGCCAGCAGCAAGACTAGCGGCCGAGACAATGAGCAGTTCTTC. Amino acid sequence: CASSKTSGRDNEQFF.

The rearrangement links TRBV4-1 to TRBJ2-3, with a tentative D call TRBD2 (5 bases). Germline V gene sequence: CDR1 MGHRA, CDR2 YSYEKL. CDR3 length: 15 residues. Trimming pared 5 bases from V and 4 bases from J, leaving 16 bases between. The CDR3 spells CASSEDGVVSDTQYF. The CDR3 coding sequence is TGCGCCAGCAGCGAGGACGGGGTGGTATCAGATACGCAGTATTTT.

The chain carries TRBV28 and TRBJ1-3; D remains unclear. V was shortened by 6 bases and J by 0 bases, with 12 bases between the two germline ends. CDR3 length equals 15 residues. CDR1 and CDR2 from the germline V gene are MDHEN and SYDVKM. The CDR3 here is CASSLTGSSGNTIYF. The DNA of the CDR3 is TGTGCCAGCAGCTTGACGGGTAGCTCTGGAAACACCATATATTTT.

The chain recombines TRBV7-9 with TRBJ1-4; tentatively, D is TRBD1 (6 bases). Germline assignment: CDR1 SEHNR and CDR2 FQNEAQ (reference sequence). Trimming cost V 6 bases and J 15 bases, with 17 bases left between them. The CDR3 extends over 12 amino acids. The CDR3 DNA reads as TGTGCCAGCAGTCTACAGGGAGTTGATTTGTTTTTT. Amino acids: CASSLQGVDLFF.

The chain combines TRBV2 with TRBJ1-5, with D unclear. This CDR3 has 15 residues. Per germline, CDR1 SNHLY and CDR2 FYNNEI. Trimming pared 7 bases from V and 6 bases from J, leaving 19 bases between. The CDR3 region has the DNA TGTGCCAGCACCAATTTAAAGGAGCGGAGTCAGCCCCAGCATTTT. Protein product: CASTNLKERSQPQHF.

This chain connects TRBV29-1 to TRBJ2-3; 8 bases map to TRBD1. With 4 bases clipped from V and 1 base from J, the junction kept 10 bases outside the gene matches. CDR3 length equals 16 residues. CDR1 is SQVTM, CDR2 ANQGSEA, per germline. CDR3 loop: CSVVARDRSRTDTQYF. CDR3 DNA sequence: TGCAGCGTTGTCGCGAGGGACAGGTCGCGCACAGATACGCAGTATTTT.

The gene calls are TRBV6-2 or TRBV6-3 and TRBJ1-1; 7 bases align to TRBD1. The germline V gene encodes CDR1 MNHEY and CDR2 SVGEGT. The CDR3 runs 13 residues. Trimming cost V 2 bases and J 5 bases; bases outside gene matches: 2. DNA of the CDR3: TGTGCCAGCAGTTACGTCAGGGGGACTGAAGCTTTCTTT. Residues: CASSYVRGTEAFF.

The chain joins TRBV5-6 to TRBJ2-2, with D maybe TRBD1 (5 bases). CDR3 length: 16 residues. The germline gives CDR1 SGHDT, CDR2 YYEEEE. With 1 base removed from V and 2 bases from J, the gap between germline ends came to 12 bases. In DNA, the CDR3 is TGTGCCAGCAGCTTGCTAACAGGCCTTAACACCGGGGAGCTGTTTTTT. This gives the protein CASSLLTGLNTGELFF.

The chain recombines TRBV10-3 with TRBJ2-5, with 10 bases identical to TRBD2. The length of the CDR3 is 16 residues. V gave up 3 bases and J gave up 2 bases; unmatched junction bases: 6. Germline V lookup: CDR1 ENHRY, CDR2 SYGVKD. The CDR3 DNA reads as TGTGCCATCAGTGAAGGCGGTAGCGGGGGGCAAGAGACCCAGTACTTC. Translation gives CAISEGGSGGQETQYF.

This chain uses TRBV2 with TRBJ2-7; TRBD2 matches at 7 bases. The length of the CDR3 is 15 residues. V gave up 4 bases and J gave up 7 bases; unmatched junction bases: 13. Germline loops: CDR1 SNHLY, CDR2 FYNNEI. The CDR3 region is CASSARGASGGEQYF. The CDR3 DNA is TGTGCCAGCAGTGCTCGTGGGGCCTCGGGAGGAGAGCAGTACTTC.

V is TRBV6-2 or TRBV6-3 and J is TRBJ1-5, with TRBD1 matching 7 bases. V shed 0 bases and J 4 bases; nucleotides not matched to a gene: 3. From germline, CDR1 is MNHEY and CDR2 SVGEGT. The CDR3 is 15 amino acids. The CDR3 region is CASSYSSGGNQPQHF. The CDR3 DNA is TGTGCCAGCAGTTACTCGTCAGGGGGGAATCAGCCCCAGCATTTT.

The chain employs TRBV4-3 and TRBJ2-1, with TRBD2 matching over 9 bases. There are 17 residues in the CDR3. Trimming took 5 bases from V and 5 from J; bases not matched to a gene: 13. The germline gives CDR1 LGHNA, CDR2 YSLEER. CDR3 DNA sequence: TGCGCCAGCAGCGAACTGATCGGCGGGGGGGCCCACAATGAGCAGTTCTTC. The encoded protein is CASSELIGGGAHNEQFF.

The chain employs TRBV6-2 or TRBV6-3 and TRBJ1-6, with D possibly TRBD1 on 6 matching bases. This CDR3 is 16 amino acids long. V lost 4 bases and J 4 bases, leaving 14 bases between the germline ends. CDR1 MNHEY and CDR2 SVGEGT come from the germline V gene. The CDR3 spells CASSLTDSPYNSPLHF. The CDR3 DNA reads as TGTGCCAGCAGTTTGACGGACAGCCCGTATAATTCACCCCTCCACTTT.

The chain employs TRBV6-5 and TRBJ2-5; TRBD1 matches at 9 bases. The CDR3 has 15 residues. The germline gives CDR1 MNHEY, CDR2 SVGAGI. The junction had 10 bases not matched to a gene; V was cut back by 6 bases and J by 5 bases. This CDR3 reads CASSAGTGNRETQYF. The CDR3 DNA sequence: TGTGCCAGCAGCGCCGGGACAGGGAATCGGGAGACCCAGTACTTC.

The chain uses TRBV6-1 and TRBJ1-4; D might be TRBD1 (6 bases). The ends were cut back, 2 bases at V and 8 bases at J, with 15 bases in the middle. The CDR3 is made up of 15 amino acids. Germline V gene lookup returns CDR1 MNHNS and CDR2 SASEGT. The CDR3 region is CASSERHRDGEKLFF. DNA for the CDR3: TGTGCCAGCAGTGAACGCCACAGGGACGGCGAAAAACTGTTTTTT.

This rearrangement joins TRBV6-5 to TRBJ1-1, with D maybe TRBD1 (6 bases). V lost 2 bases, J lost 11 bases, and 21 bases lay in between. The CDR3 totals 15 residues. CDR1 and CDR2 (germline): MNHEY, SVGAGI. The CDR3 nucleotides read TGTGCCAGCAGTTACAGTCAGGGGATCTCCCGTTTGGCTTTCTTT. Protein product: CASSYSQGISRLAFF.

The rearrangement links TRBV27 to TRBJ2-7; 7 positions agree with TRBD2. CDR1 and CDR2 (germline): MNHEY, SMNVEV (reference sequence). Trimming at V came to 3 bases and at J to 4 bases, leaving 9 bases not matched to a gene. The CDR3 is 15 amino acids. The CDR3 reads CASSLEAGRIYEQYF. DNA of the CDR3: TGTGCCAGCAGTTTGGAGGCCGGGAGGATTTACGAGCAGTACTTC.

This chain joins TRBV18 and TRBJ1-5, with no clear D. With 2 bases removed from V and 4 bases from J, the gap between germline ends came to 15 bases. The CDR3 has 16 amino acids. Germline CDR1 KGHSH, CDR2 LQKENI. The CDR3 is CASSPGGLQPNQPQHF. In nucleotides, the CDR3 is TGTGCCAGCTCACCAGGCGGTTTGCAGCCTAATCAGCCCCAGCATTTT.

The chain joins TRBV19 to TRBJ1-5; D remains ambiguous. V was trimmed by 7 bases and J by 3 bases, leaving 13 bases between them. Per the germline V gene, CDR1 is LNHDA and CDR2 is SQIVND (reference sequence). The CDR3 consists of 14 residues. CDR3 sequence reads: CASISSRSNQPQHF. The CDR3 nucleotides read TGTGCCAGTATCAGTTCCCGATCCAATCAGCCCCAGCATTTT.

The chain links TRBV25-1 to TRBJ2-1; D remains unclear. Germline loops: CDR1 MGHDK, CDR2 SYGVNS. The CDR3 loop spans 12 amino acids. The V end was cut by 9 bases, the J end by 5 bases, with 11 bases between. CDR3: CASSIQNNEQFF. The DNA for the CDR3 is TGTGCCAGTTCAATACAAAACAATGAGCAGTTCTTC.

The chain carries TRBV9 and TRBJ1-6, with D perhaps TRBD1 (6 bases). V dropped 0 bases and J dropped 11 bases, with 15 bases sitting between them. This CDR3 comprises 15 residues. Germline CDR1 SGDLS, CDR2 YYNGEE. CDR3 sequence reads: CASSVDRVGYAPLHF. In DNA form, the CDR3 reads TGTGCCAGCAGCGTAGACAGGGTGGGATATGCACCCCTCCACTTT.

The J gene is TRBJ2-2, the V gene TRBV10-3; TRBD1 matches at 7 bases. The J segment lost 3 bases and the V segment lost 6 bases, leaving 10 bases of the junction unmatched. The CDR3 consists of 16 residues. Germline loops: CDR1 ENHRY, CDR2 SYGVKD. CDR3 amino acids: CAIRVLDRAHTGELFF. CDR3 DNA: TGTGCCATCAGAGTTCTAGACAGGGCACACACCGGGGAGCTGTTTTTT.

This chain uses TRBV19 with TRBJ2-7; 7 bases map to TRBD1. Losses at the gene ends were 2 bases for V and 6 bases for J; bases not matched to a gene: 13. CDR1 LNHDA and CDR2 SQIVND come from the germline V gene (reference sequence). The CDR3 sequence is 16 residues long. The CDR3 here is CASSIQRQGPSGEQYF. Written as DNA, the CDR3 is TGTGCCAGTAGTATACAGCGACAGGGCCCATCGGGCGAGCAGTACTTC.